Included here is one TCR beta chain sequence, with context. What this receptor recognizes is not known. No per-base quality is available; no much larger clone lies one base away. The time point label, read with the paper, signifies: newly diagnosed GD, antithyroid drugs for less than 3 months. For both TCR sequencing and RNA sequencing, RNA was extracted from PBMCs using TRIzol. The diagnosis of Graves' disease was made according to American Thyroid Association guidelines. The patients came from an endocrinology department in Xi'an, China. From each patient, 7.5 to 10 milliliters of peripheral blood was collected into an EDTA anticoagulant tube. PBMCs were isolated by Ficoll Paque Plus density gradient separation without further T cell sorting. RNA quality was checked with an Agilent 2100 Bioanalyzer and agarose gel, and concentration with a NanoDrop 2000. This sample was taken from a study of regulatory T cells in long-lasting Graves disease (dated by TCRdb to the early 2020s). Background for the entire study: Patients with newly diagnosed Graves' disease had been on antithyroid drugs for under 3 months. A total of some 33 samples were covered by TCR sequencing, comprising around 13 persistent and some 20 newly diagnosed Graves' disease patients. Patients with persistent Graves' disease were compared with patients with newly diagnosed Graves' disease using TCR sequencing and RNA sequencing of peripheral blood. The study took place in China and was registered as a clinical trial.

The paper as a whole reports these results and caveats: The authors acknowledged the small sample size as a limitation that may reduce accuracy. Persistent patients shared more public clonotypes among themselves (around 3,000) than newly diagnosed patients did (roughly 920). Sequencing and analysis were restricted to the TCR beta chain. Only peripheral blood was studied, because thyroid tissue, the primary lesion, was inaccessible. Preferential use of TRBV28, TRBJ1-2 and TRBJ2-5 was observed in persistent disease, whereas TRBV20-1 and TRBJ2-1 were favored in newly diagnosed disease. Lower TCR Shannon entropy and fewer highly expanded clones were observed in persistent Graves' disease patients than in newly diagnosed patients, which suggested clonal expansion.

Receptors were amplified or captured by multiplex PCR. The sequencing machine was an Illumina HiSeq 4000. iRepertoire HTBI primers and Arm-PCR amplification of CDR3 regions were used to construct TCR beta libraries. PCR products were gel purified before sequencing. The authors' analysis ran thus. Across samples, about 64 TRBV and 13 to 15 TRBJ segments were identified and used for gene usage analysis of CDR3 amino acid clonotypes. COPE and FqMerger were used to merge filtered high-quality paired reads into contigs. BLAST was used to align contigs to the IMGT TRBV, TRBD and TRBJ reference genes, and CDR3 was defined following IMGT. Any clonotype with a frequency above 0.1% was counted as a highly expanded clone. Shannon entropy was used to measure repertoire diversity, and the Gini coefficient was used to measure V-J evenness. Clonotypes shared by more than one individual were considered public. In-frame beta chains were kept once TCRdb had trimmed the public reads at Q25 with fastp and called clones with MiXCR. Entries are consolidated by CDR3 protein sequence, retaining the most common genes and DNA. TCRdb assigned the V and J calls; the authors' analysis was not used. The sample table shows 250,000 to 400,000 distinct CDR3 sequences, and roughly 18% are seen once. 38% of the sample is taken by the ten largest.

In the germline V gene, CDR1 corresponds to SNHLY and CDR2 to FYNNEI. V has 7 bases trimmed and J has 7 bases trimmed; junction bases matching no gene number 12. The CDR3, cysteine through phenylalanine, is 14 amino acids long. Left in the record is the CDR3 DNA by itself, 42 bases read in frame from the first base. The receptor was isolated from a female donor with Graves disease. The V and J genes are TRBV2 and TRBJ2-5; TRBD1 lines up with 7 middle nucleotides. This specimen was peripheral blood mononuclear cells (PBMCs), taken at new diagnosis, from a patient treated with antithyroid drugs. The DNA sequence is given as TGTGCCAGCACTATCGACAGGGCCCAGGGGACCCAGTACTTC. Protein translation: CASTIDRAQGTQYF.